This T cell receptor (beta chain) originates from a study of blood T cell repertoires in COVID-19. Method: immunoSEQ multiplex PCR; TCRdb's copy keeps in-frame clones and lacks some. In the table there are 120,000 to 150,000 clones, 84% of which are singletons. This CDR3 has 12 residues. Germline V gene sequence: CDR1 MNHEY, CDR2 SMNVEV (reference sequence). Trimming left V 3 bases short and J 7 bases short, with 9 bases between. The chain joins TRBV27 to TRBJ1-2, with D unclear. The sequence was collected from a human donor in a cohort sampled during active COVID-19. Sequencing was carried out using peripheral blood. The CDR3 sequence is CASSLTGIGYTF. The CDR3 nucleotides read TGTGCCAGCAGTTTGACGGGTATTGGCTACACCTTC.